A single sample gave rise to the 25 T cell receptor beta chains below, sequenced in a study of immune evolution from preneoplasia to lung adenocarcinoma. The table came from immunoSEQ multiplex PCR; TCRdb's copy has only in-frame clones and leaves some out. The data hold around 8,000 clones, with around four fifths observed a single time. What was sequenced was FFPE minimally invasive lung adenocarcinoma tissue. Receptors originate from a donor older than 65 with lung adenocarcinoma.

V gene TRBV7-2 combines with J gene TRBJ1-4; the match to TRBD1 covers 12 bases. Germline values: CDR1 SGHTA, CDR2 FQGNSA. The V and J ends lost 5 bases and 10 bases, in that order; junction bases with no gene match: 5. The length of the CDR3 is 14 residues. In DNA, the CDR3 is TGTGCCAGCAGCCCGGGGACAGGGGGCGGAAAACTGTTTTTT. Translated, it gives CASSPGTGGGKLFF. Full variable domain (rest looked up from reference TRBV7-2 and TRBJ1-4): GAGVSQSPSNKVTEKGKDVELRCDPISGHTALYWYRQSLGQGLEFLIYFQGNSAPDKSGLPSDRFSAERTGGSVSTLTIQRTQQEDSAVYLCASSPGTGGGKLFFGSGTQLSVL.

The chain carries TRBV7-2 and TRBJ1-1; D not resolved. Germline V lookup: CDR1 SGHTA, CDR2 FQGNSA. Deletions cut 3 bases from V and 1 base from J, with 9 bases between. This CDR3 contains 14 residues. This CDR3 reads CASSLQTANTEAFF. In nucleotides, the CDR3 is TGTGCCAGCAGCTTGCAGACCGCGAACACTGAAGCTTTCTTT.

CDR3: CASSPQRDEQFF. The CDR3 region has the DNA TGTGCCAGCTCACCACAGCGGGATGAGCAGTTCTTC. The rearrangement joins TRBV18 to TRBJ2-1, with a tentative D call TRBD2 (6 bases). V was shortened by 1 base and J by 8 bases, with 6 bases between the two germline ends. Germline V gene sequence: CDR1 KGHSH, CDR2 LQKENI. There are 12 residues in the CDR3.

The chain is built from TRBV6-5 and TRBJ2-5; maybe TRBD1 (7 bases). The germline V gene has CDR1 MNHEY and CDR2 SVGAGI. The CDR3 extends over 15 amino acids. With 5 bases removed from V and 5 bases from J, the gap between germline ends came to 18 bases. The CDR3 loop reads CASSQGGASLETQYF. The CDR3 DNA sequence: TGTGCCAGCAGTCAGGGGGGCGCGAGTTTGGAGACCCAGTACTTC.

In its sample, this clone ranks as large (0.1 to 1%). The genes are TRBV19 and TRBJ1-1, with a possible D match to TRBD1 (5 bases). The CDR3 has 11 residues. Germline assignment: CDR1 LNHDA and CDR2 SQIVND (reference sequence). Trimming left V 9 bases short and J 4 bases short, with 9 bases between. CDR3 region: CASRESTEAFF. The CDR3 DNA reads TGTGCCAGCAGGGAAAGCACTGAAGCTTTCTTT.

V and J are TRBV6-5 and TRBJ2-3; D possibly matches TRBD1 or TRBD2 (5 bases each). The germline CDR1 and CDR2 sequences are MNHEY and SVGAGI. This CDR3 region has 15 residues. V was shortened by 2 bases and J by 1 base, with 10 bases between the two germline ends. In nucleotides, the CDR3 is TGTGCCAGCAGTTACAGGGACGGACGCACAGATACGCAGTATTTT. It translates to CASSYRDGRTDTQYF.

This clone was found a few times. The rearrangement uses TRBV9 and TRBJ2-2, with 9 bases identical to TRBD2. After removal of 1 base from V and 6 bases from J, the junction contained 13 bases not matched to a gene. CDR3 size: 18 residues. Per germline, CDR1 SGDLS and CDR2 YYNGEE. This chain's CDR3 is CASSVSSSVAGVSGELFF. The CDR3 bases are TGTGCCAGCAGCGTAAGTTCGAGCGTAGCGGGAGTTTCCGGGGAGCTGTTTTTT.

This clone was seen just once. The chain carries TRBV5-5 and TRBJ1-2, with D perhaps matching TRBD1 (6 bases). V was shortened by 0 bases and J by 1 base, with 7 bases between the two germline ends. The CDR3 is 14 amino acids. The germline gives CDR1 SGHKS, CDR2 YYEKEE (reference sequence). The CDR3 spells CASSLARGNYGYTF. The CDR3 DNA is TGTGCCAGCAGCTTGGCCAGGGGTAACTATGGCTACACCTTC. Full variable domain (rest looked up from reference TRBV5-5 and TRBJ1-2): DAGVTQSPTHLIKTRGQQVTLRCSPISGHKSVSWYQQVLGQGPQFIFQYYEKEERGRGNFPDRFSARQFPNYSSELNVNALLLGDSALYLCASSLARGNYGYTFGSGTRLTVV.

Only a few counts were recorded for this clone. The chain joins TRBV10-1 to TRBJ1-2; weak D call: TRBD1 (5 bases). CDR3 length equals 13 residues. The ends were cut back, 2 bases at V and 5 bases at J, with 9 bases in the middle. The germline V gene has CDR1 WNHNN and CDR2 SYGVQD (reference sequence). The CDR3 bases are TGCGCCAGCAGTGAGGGGACGGCTTATGGCTACACCTTC. It translates to CASSEGTAYGYTF.

The rearrangement joins TRBV2 to TRBJ2-7, with D maybe TRBD1 (6 bases). V shed 2 bases and J shed 2 bases, with 7 bases lying between them. Germline CDR1 is SNHLY and CDR2 is FYNNEI. This CDR3 contains 13 residues. In nucleotides, the CDR3 is TGTGCCAGCAGTGAACAGGGGCCCTACGAGCAGTACTTC. This codes for CASSEQGPYEQYF.

This chain connects TRBV6-6 to TRBJ1-1, with unresolved D. The CDR3 contains 13 residues. The V gene lost 4 bases and the J gene lost 3 bases, with 9 bases spanning the gap. From germline, CDR1 is MNHNY and CDR2 SVGAGI (reference sequence). CDR3 nucleotides: TGTGCCAGCAGTTTCAAGGGAGACACTGAAGCTTTCTTT. Its protein is CASSFKGDTEAFF.

The chain combines TRBV6-1 with TRBJ2-7, with D unresolved. CDR1 is MNHNS, CDR2 SASEGT, per germline. V was pared by 4 bases and J by 0 bases, with 10 bases between. This CDR3 has 14 residues. The CDR3 protein is CASSVSLGSYEQYF. DNA of the CDR3: TGTGCCAGCAGTGTCAGTTTAGGCTCCTACGAGCAGTACTTC.

The chain uses TRBV6-1 and TRBJ2-6, with D tentatively TRBD1 (6 bases). CDR3 length: 16 amino acids. V was pared by 1 base and J by 1 base, with 8 bases between. Looked up from germline, CDR1 is MNHNS and CDR2 is SASEGT. CDR3 protein: CASSEDQGSGANVLTF. CDR3 DNA sequence: TGTGCCAGCAGTGAAGACCAGGGGTCTGGGGCCAACGTCCTGACTTTC.

This CDR3 is CASRPREFNYGYTF. CDR3 nucleotide sequence: TGTGCCAGCAGGCCCCGTGAGTTCAACTATGGCTACACCTTC. The chain is built from TRBV2 and TRBJ1-2; D remains ambiguous. The V gene's germline CDR1 is SNHLY and CDR2 FYNNEI. V lost 6 bases and J lost 2, with 13 bases in between. CDR3 length: 14 residues.

The chain has TRBV6-1 and TRBJ2-2; maybe TRBD2 (5 bases). The V gene lost 0 bases and the J gene lost 0 bases, with 5 bases spanning the gap. CDR1 MNHNS and CDR2 SASEGT come from the germline V gene. There are 15 residues in the CDR3. As DNA, the CDR3 is TGTGCCAGCAGTGAAGCGGGAGCGAACACCGGGGAGCTGTTTTTT. Encoded protein: CASSEAGANTGELFF.

The chain is built from TRBV6-5 and TRBJ2-6; D ambiguous. The germline V gene has CDR1 MNHEY and CDR2 SVGAGI. Deletions cut 5 bases from V and 5 bases from J, with 10 bases between. This CDR3 is built from 14 residues. The chain's CDR3 is CASSRLGRANVLTF. The CDR3 DNA reads TGTGCCAGCAGTAGGCTAGGGAGGGCCAACGTCCTGACTTTC.

This chain links TRBV30 with TRBJ2-1, with TRBD2 matching 9 bases. The CDR3 has 16 residues. Germline V gene sequence: CDR1 GTSNPN, CDR2 SVGIG (reference sequence). The ends lost 5 bases at V and 1 base at J; junction bases unmatched: 9. CDR3 in amino acids: CAWQAGGSLSYNEQFF. The CDR3 nucleotides read TGTGCCTGGCAAGCGGGAGGCTCCCTTTCCTACAATGAGCAGTTCTTC.

The J gene is TRBJ1-1, the V gene TRBV28; D gene uncertain. The germline V and J ends were trimmed by 6 bases and 7 bases, with 12 bases remaining between them. This CDR3 is 12 amino acids long. Germline CDR1 and CDR2: MDHEN and SYDVKM. The CDR3 sequence: CASSLRRGEAFF. The CDR3 bases are TGTGCCAGCAGCCTACGGCGGGGTGAAGCTTTCTTT.

The chain recombines TRBV7-2 with TRBJ1-1; D uncertain. This CDR3 comprises 12 residues. The germline V gene has CDR1 SGHTA and CDR2 FQGNSA. V lost 6 bases and J 8 bases, leaving 13 bases between the germline ends. The CDR3 DNA reads TGTGCCAGCAGTGACGCCGGGAGCGAAGCTTTCTTT. This gives the protein CASSDAGSEAFF.

This clone was detected once. The chain combines TRBV10-3 with TRBJ2-3; 9 nucleotides line up with TRBD1. The ends lost 8 bases at V and 5 bases at J; junction bases unmatched: 5. Germline CDR1 reads ENHRY; CDR2 reads SYGVKD. CDR3 length equals 13 residues. The CDR3 loop is CAIGQGPKDTQYF. The DNA of the CDR3 is TGTGCCATCGGACAGGGGCCTAAAGATACGCAGTATTTT.

This clone was seen a handful of times. This chain connects TRBV4-1 to TRBJ1-4, with D hard to call. Germline CDR1 reads MGHRA; CDR2 reads YSYEKL. The CDR3 loop spans 12 amino acids. The germline V and J ends were trimmed by 6 bases and 5 bases, with 7 bases remaining between them. In DNA form, the CDR3 reads TGCGCCAGCAGACAGAGAAATGAAAAACTGTTTTTT. Residues: CASRQRNEKLFF.

The chain combines TRBV5-1 with TRBJ2-5, with 7 bases fitting TRBD2. Germline-derived CDR1 and CDR2 are SGHRS and YFSETQ. Germline trimming cut 0 bases from V and 1 base from J; bases unmatched to any gene: 3. The CDR3 is 15 residues long. CDR3 region: CASSLDGRPQETQYF. CDR3 nucleotide sequence: TGCGCCAGCAGCTTGGACGGGAGGCCCCAAGAGACCCAGTACTTC.

V and J are TRBV5-1 and TRBJ2-3; 15 bases match TRBD2. The CDR3 length is 16 residues. Germline V gene lookup returns CDR1 SGHRS and CDR2 YFSETQ. V was clipped by 4 bases and J by 5 bases; unmatched bases: 5. CDR3 nucleotide sequence: TGCGCCAGCAGCCCAGGGGGACTAGCGGGAGGAGATACGCAGTATTTT. Translated, it gives CASSPGGLAGGDTQYF.

A single count supports this clone. The CDR3 nucleotides read TGTGCCTGGAAGGTGGAAGGGCTATACGAGCAGTACTTC. Translating gives CAWKVEGLYEQYF. The chain couples TRBV30 to TRBJ2-7; D ambiguous. The germline gives CDR1 GTSNPN, CDR2 SVGIG (reference sequence). This CDR3 contains 13 residues. V dropped 4 bases and J dropped 4 bases, with 14 bases sitting between them. Drawing the rest from reference TRBV30 and TRBJ2-7, the complete variable domain is SQTIHQWPATLVQPVGSPLSLECTVEGTSNPNLYWYRQAAGRGLQLLFYSVGIGQISSEVPQNLSASRPQDRQFILSSKKLLLSDSGFYLCAWKVEGLYEQYFGPGTRLTVT.

The rearrangement uses TRBV6-1 and TRBJ2-7; D assignment may be TRBD1 or TRBD2 (5 bases each). The V end was cut by 4 bases, the J end by 3 bases, with 19 bases between. The germline V gene has CDR1 MNHNS and CDR2 SASEGT. The CDR3 spans 16 residues. CDR3 region: CASSGEGTDVLYEQYF. CDR3 bases: TGTGCCAGCAGTGGCGAGGGGACCGACGTACTCTACGAGCAGTACTTC.